A single sample gave rise to the 18 T cell receptor beta chains below, sequenced in a study of radiotherapy plus CTLA-4 blockade in lung cancer. Generated by immunoSEQ multiplex PCR, the TCRdb table keeps only in-frame clones and is missing some. This sample carries 12,000 to 15,000 clones, 65% to 75% of them seen once, and the ten largest clones take around half. This specimen consisted of peripheral blood, obtained from a patient treated with radiotherapy plus ipilimumab. The receptors come from a human donor with non-small cell lung cancer whose response to radiotherapy plus ipilimumab could not be evaluated.

V is TRBV7-9 and J is TRBJ2-7, with D perhaps matching TRBD2 (6 bases). The V and J ends lost 2 bases and 3 bases respectively, with 11 bases between them. CDR1 and CDR2 from the germline V gene are SEHNR and FQNEAQ (reference sequence). The CDR3 consists of 14 residues. CDR3 loop: CASSLWDSGYEQYF. Here the CDR3 DNA reads TGTGCCAGCAGCTTATGGGACTCGGGCTACGAGCAGTACTTC. Using reference TRBV7-9 and TRBJ2-7 for the parts outside the CDR3, the full variable domain is DTGVSQNPRHKITKRGQNVTFRCDPISEHNRLYWYRQTLGQGPEFLTYFQNEAQLEKSRLLSDRFSAERPKGSFSTLEIQRTEQGDSAMYLCASSLWDSGYEQYFGPGTRLTVT.

The chain's CDR3 is CASSEAGAQETQYF. Written as DNA, the CDR3 is TGCGCCAGCAGTGAAGCAGGGGCCCAAGAGACCCAGTACTTC. This rearrangement joins TRBV10-2 to TRBJ2-5, with a weak D call TRBD1 (6 bases). Trimming shortened V by 3 bases and J by 1 base, and 9 bases separated the two germline ends. The germline gives CDR1 WSHSY, CDR2 SAAADI. The CDR3 spans 14 residues.

Points on this clone: A single base separates this from a much larger clone, so it may be a read error. The chain recombines TRBV6-5 with TRBJ1-5, with 8 bases identical to TRBD1. CDR1 MNHEY and CDR2 SVGAGI come from the germline V gene. The CDR3 contains 14 residues. V lost 6 bases and J lost 0; bases outside the gene matches: 1. The CDR3 DNA sequence: TGTGCCAGCAGGACAGGGGATAGCAATCAGCCCCAGCATTTT. Its translation is CASRTGDSNQPQHF.

CDR3 coding DNA: TGCGCCAGCAGCCGAGAGCTAGCGGGGGGATACAATGAGCAGTTCTTC. This codes for CASSRELAGGYNEQFF. The rearrangement links TRBV5-1 to TRBJ2-1; 11 positions match TRBD2. Germline lookup yields CDR1 SGHRS and CDR2 YFSETQ. This CDR3 spans 16 amino acids. The junction had 7 bases not matched to a gene; V was cut back by 4 bases and J by 4 bases.

This clone has just one count. The chain joins TRBV6-5 to TRBJ1-5, with D possibly being TRBD1 (6 bases). The CDR3 is 15 residues long. V dropped 5 bases and J dropped 6 bases, with 17 bases sitting between them. CDR1 MNHEY and CDR2 SVGAGI come from the germline V gene. The CDR3 spells CASSNNRAQTQPQHF. The CDR3 DNA sequence: TGTGCCAGCAGTAACAACAGGGCTCAAACTCAGCCCCAGCATTTT.

This chain links TRBV5-1 with TRBJ2-2; no reliable D call. This CDR3 contains 15 residues. V was clipped by 2 bases and J by 1 base, with 9 bases between them. Germline V gives CDR1 SGHRS, CDR2 YFSETQ. DNA of the CDR3: TGCGCCAGCAGCTTTTTTAACTGGAACACCGGGGAGCTGTTTTTT. Translating gives CASSFFNWNTGELFF.

V is TRBV7-2 and J is TRBJ2-7, with 9 bases lining up with TRBD2. CDR3 size: 14 residues. Germline CDR1 SGHTA, CDR2 FQGNSA. J lost 5 bases, V lost 3 bases, and 5 bases had no gene match. This chain's CDR3 is CASSFNSGGHEQYV. CDR3 in DNA: TGTGCCAGCAGCTTTAATAGCGGGGGCCACGAGCAGTACGTC.

This chain connects TRBV10-2 to TRBJ1-5; a possible D gene is TRBD1 (6 bases). V shed 10 bases and J shed 4 bases, with 17 bases lying between them. CDR1 WSHSY and CDR2 SAAADI come from the germline V gene. The CDR3 contains 14 residues. For the CDR3, the DNA is TGCGCCACCAGACAGGAAAACCTTAATCAGCCCCAGCATTTT. The encoded protein is CATRQENLNQPQHF.

The chain joins TRBV30 to TRBJ1-2, with D possibly TRBD1 on 6 matching bases. Germline assignment: CDR1 GTSNPN and CDR2 SVGIG (reference sequence). The V and J ends lost 6 bases and 6 bases respectively, with 23 bases between them. The CDR3 has 15 residues. The CDR3 sequence: CACKTGNFRMHGYTF. In DNA form, the CDR3 reads TGTGCCTGCAAAACAGGGAACTTCCGCATGCATGGCTACACCTTC.

The chain is built from TRBV6-1 and TRBJ2-7, with a tentative D call TRBD1 (6 bases). CDR1 MNHNS and CDR2 SASEGT come from the germline V gene. The CDR3 consists of 15 residues. Trimming removed 7 bases at V and 0 bases at J, with 16 bases between. This chain's CDR3 is CASNPTTGSSYEQYV. The CDR3 coding sequence is TGTGCCAGCAATCCTACCACAGGGAGCTCCTACGAGCAGTACGTC.

The chain couples TRBV9 to TRBJ2-1; 9 nucleotides match TRBD1. Germline V CDR1 and CDR2: SGDLS, YYNGEE. CDR3 size: 15 residues. J was trimmed by 6 bases and V by 0 bases; bases with no gene match: 4. The CDR3 region is CASSVAGTGSNEQFF. The DNA of the CDR3 is TGTGCCAGCAGCGTAGCTGGGACAGGGTCCAATGAGCAGTTCTTC.

This clone was observed a few times. The chain employs TRBV7-2 and TRBJ1-2, with D perhaps matching TRBD1 (5 bases). Trimming removed 3 bases from V and 2 bases from J, with 13 bases in between. This CDR3 is built from 15 residues. CDR1 and CDR2 (germline): SGHTA, FQGNSA. The CDR3 DNA follows: TGTGCCAGCAGCTTCAACTCACAGGCAAACTATGGCTACACCTTC. This gives the protein CASSFNSQANYGYTF.

The rearrangement uses TRBV6-6 and TRBJ2-3; TRBD2 agrees at 8 bases. V lost 2 bases, J lost 5 bases, and 9 bases stayed unmatched. The CDR3 extends over 16 amino acids. CDR1 and CDR2 (germline): MNHNY, SVGAGI (reference sequence). The CDR3 protein is CASSYRGGVRKDTQYF. Here the CDR3 DNA reads TGTGCCAGCAGTTACCGGGGGGGGGTGAGGAAAGATACGCAGTATTTT.

The gene calls are TRBV19 and TRBJ1-2; 8 positions match TRBD1. Looked up from germline, CDR1 is LNHDA and CDR2 is SQIVND (reference sequence). The CDR3 runs to 16 residues. V trimming: 7 bases; J trimming: 5 bases; junction bases outside the gene matches: 15. The CDR3 region has the DNA TGTGCCAGTACCCCACTTGGGGACAGGTTGAGGTATGGCTACACCTTC. Translating gives CASTPLGDRLRYGYTF. The full variable domain, its missing parts supplied by reference TRBV19 and TRBJ1-2, is DGGITQSPKYLFRKEGQNVTLSCEQNLNHDAMYWYRQDPGQGLRLIYYSQIVNDFQKGDIAEGYSVSREKKESFPLTVTSAQKNPTAFYLCASTPLGDRLRYGYTFGSGTRLTVV.

This chain links TRBV19 with TRBJ1-2, with 9 bases fitting TRBD1. V gave up 7 bases and J gave up 6 bases; unmatched junction bases: 9. The CDR3 loop spans 14 amino acids. Germline V lookup: CDR1 LNHDA, CDR2 SQIVND (reference sequence). CDR3 loop: CASTRRDRADGYTF. Here the CDR3 DNA reads TGTGCCAGTACCCGCCGGGACAGGGCGGATGGCTACACCTTC.

The J gene is TRBJ1-5, the V gene TRBV7-2; possible D gene TRBD1, 6 bases. Per germline, CDR1 SGHTA and CDR2 FQGNSA. The CDR3 consists of 14 residues. Deletions cut 4 bases from V and 9 bases from J, with 16 bases between. CDR3: CASSSTGPQGPQHF. Written as DNA, the CDR3 is TGTGCCAGCAGCTCGACAGGCCCCCAAGGGCCCCAGCATTTT.

The genes are TRBV7-7 and TRBJ2-1, with TRBD2 matching over 8 bases. J lost 8 bases, V lost 3 bases, and 3 bases had no gene match. Germline CDR1 is SSHAT and CDR2 is FNYEAQ (reference sequence). The CDR3 totals 13 residues. CDR3 bases: TGTGCCAGCAGCTTTGGACTAGCACATGAGCAGTTCTTC. This encodes CASSFGLAHEQFF.

This clone appeared a single time. V gene TRBV19 combines with J gene TRBJ1-2; D is perhaps TRBD1 (6 bases). Germline loops: CDR1 LNHDA, CDR2 SQIVND (reference sequence). V dropped 6 bases and J dropped 11 bases, with 19 bases sitting between them. CDR3 length: 13 residues. DNA of the CDR3: TGTGCCAGTAGGCCACCTCCAGGGGAGATATACACCTTC. Translation: CASRPPPGEIYTF. Together with reference TRBV19 and TRBJ1-2, the CDR3 gives the full variable domain: DGGITQSPKYLFRKEGQNVTLSCEQNLNHDAMYWYRQDPGQGLRLIYYSQIVNDFQKGDIAEGYSVSREKKESFPLTVTSAQKNPTAFYLCASRPPPGEIYTFGSGTRLTVV.